This is a list of T cell receptor beta chains from one sample in a study of regulatory T cells in long-lasting Graves disease. MiXCR, applied by TCRdb to the multiplex PCR reads, yields one record per CDR3 protein. The sample records roughly 610,000 distinct CDR3 sequences, around 16% being singletons. These data were also filed under a second study, of T cells in Graves' hyperthyroidism and ophthalmopathy.

The source was peripheral blood mononuclear cells (PBMCs), collected at new diagnosis, from a patient treated with antithyroid drugs. The receptor source for this set is a young man with Graves disease. Both conserved end residues are part of each CDR3. Fields, in order: D gene, V gene, J gene, clone size, CDR3 protein, CDR3 DNA. D genes are given only for firm matches. Size is omitted from some rows. Given values are once, few, many or a class for expanded clones.

NA	TRBV12-3/TRBV12-4	TRBJ2-7	many	CASSFTQKTYEQYF	TGTGCCAGCAGTTTCACACAGAAGACCTACGAGCAGTACTTC
TRBD1	TRBV6-2/TRBV6-3	TRBJ2-7	many	CASSYSGDSAYEQYF	TGTGCCAGCAGTTACTCGGGGGACAGCGCCTACGAGCAGTACTTC
TRBD2	TRBV18	TRBJ2-3	NA	CASSPVPAGGFTDTQYF	TGTGCCAGCTCACCTGTTCCAGCGGGAGGCTTCACAGATACGCAGTATTTT
NA	TRBV20-1	TRBJ2-1	few	CSALNEQFF	TGCAGTGCTTTAAATGAGCAGTTCTTC
NA	TRBV14	TRBJ1-1	few	CASSQDRVLAFF	TGTGCCAGCAGCCAAGACCGGGTACTAGCTTTCTTT
TRBD1	TRBV18	TRBJ1-1	few	CASSPRQGAGWAEAFF	TGTGCCAGCTCCCCGCGACAGGGGGCTGGTTGGGCTGAAGCTTTCTTT
NA	TRBV3-1	TRBJ2-5	few	CASSQVGEQETQYF	TGTGCCAGCAGCCAGGTGGGGGAGCAAGAGACCCAGTACTTC
TRBD2	TRBV5-1	TRBJ2-1	few	CASSLAGTSGSSGRIF	TGCGCCAGCAGCTTGGCCGGGACTAGCGGGAGTTCAGGTCGGATCTTC
NA	TRBV28	TRBJ2-7	few	CASSSIRSDEQYF	TGTGCCAGCAGTTCCATACGGTCGGACGAGCAGTACTTC
TRBD1	TRBV27	TRBJ2-7	NA	CASSFGTGGTYEQYF	TGTGCCAGCAGTTTCGGGACAGGGGGTACCTACGAGCAGTACTTC
TRBD2	TRBV4-1	TRBJ2-1	NA	CASSQDQVAGVKNEQFF	TGCGCCAGCAGCCAAGATCAGGTAGCGGGAGTGAAGAATGAGCAGTTCTTC
NA	TRBV15	TRBJ2-7	NA	CATSRGAYEQYF	TGTGCCACCAGCAGAGGGGCCTACGAGCAGTACTTC
NA	TRBV3-1	TRBJ2-1	NA	CASSQGSYRPYEQFF	TGTGCCAGCAGCCAAGGTTCTTACCGCCCCTACGAGCAGTTCTTC
NA	TRBV2	TRBJ1-2	many	CASSQSFDYGYTF	TGTGCCAGCAGTCAGTCCTTTGACTATGGCTACACCTTC
TRBD2	TRBV28	TRBJ2-1	NA	CASSTPGGGGEQFF	TGTGCCAGCAGTACCCCGGGGGGGGGGGGTGAGCAGTTCTTC
TRBD1	TRBV6-1	TRBJ2-1	NA	CASSPPGQVGGEQFF	TGTGCCAGCAGCCCGCCGGGACAGGTGGGGGGTGAGCAGTTCTTC
NA	TRBV6-1	TRBJ2-5	many	CASSPNPETQYF	TGTGCCAGCAGCCCCAACCCGGAGACCCAGTACTTC
TRBD2	TRBV18	TRBJ2-7	many	CASSPGTSGSPYEQYF	TGTGCCAGCTCACCCGGGACTAGCGGGAGTCCCTACGAGCAGTACTTC
NA	TRBV3-1	TRBJ2-7	few	CASSQDLPEAPSYEQYF	TGTGCCAGCAGCCAAGATCTGCCGGAGGCCCCCTCCTACGAGCAGTACTTC
NA	TRBV3-1	TRBJ2-1	many	CASSPSGPNGREQFF	TGTGCCAGCAGCCCCTCGGGACCCAATGGTCGGGAGCAGTTCTTC
NA	TRBV25-1	TRBJ1-2	few	CASSVPGPPGYGYTF	TGTGCCAGCAGTGTGCCGGGACCGCCCGGCTATGGCTACACCTTC
TRBD2	TRBV4-1	TRBJ2-2	many	CASSQSPSGEGRELFF	TGCGCCAGCAGCCAATCCCCTAGCGGAGAGGGGAGGGAGCTGTTTTTT
NA	TRBV5-1	TRBJ2-2	NA	CASSTATSSGGRLHGELFF	TGCGCCAGCAGCACCGCGACTAGTTCTGGCGGCCGCCTCCACGGGGAGCTGTTTTTT
NA	TRBV30	TRBJ2-7	few	CACNGLTNLYYEQYF	TGTGCCTGTAATGGATTGACTAATTTATACTACGAGCAGTACTTC
NA	TRBV14	TRBJ2-2	NA	CASSPYLVTGELFF	TGTGCCAGCAGCCCCTACCTTGTCACCGGGGAGCTGTTTTTT
NA	TRBV15	TRBJ1-3	NA	CASSEGAASSGNTIYF	TGTGCCAGCAGTGAAGGGGCAGCCAGCTCTGGAAACACCATATATTTT
NA	TRBV7-9	TRBJ1-2	few	CASSPGSHYGYTF	TGTGCCAGCAGCCCGGGGAGCCACTATGGCTACACCTTC
NA	TRBV5-1	TRBJ2-2	NA	CASSQDSLGRELFF	TGCGCCAGCAGCCAGGACTCCCTCGGAAGGGAGCTGTTTTTT
NA	TRBV28	TRBJ2-7	many	CASSSIDEQYF	TGTGCCAGCAGTTCGATCGACGAGCAGTACTTC
TRBD1	TRBV14	TRBJ2-7	many	CASSHREGTGGLEQYF	TGTGCCAGCAGCCACAGAGAGGGGACAGGGGGCCTCGAGCAGTACTTC
TRBD2	TRBV7-3	TRBJ2-5	NA	CASSLTSAPGGETQYF	TGTGCCAGCAGCTTAACGTCTGCCCCGGGGGGAGAGACCCAGTACTTC
TRBD2	TRBV7-9	TRBJ2-3	NA	CASSSRTSGMDTQYF	TGTGCCAGCAGTTCAAGGACTAGCGGGATGGATACGCAGTATTTT
TRBD2	TRBV12-3/TRBV12-4	TRBJ2-7	many	CASSPRGDAFSEQYF	TGTGCCAGCAGCCCGCGGGGGGACGCCTTTAGCGAGCAGTACTTC
NA	TRBV7-9	TRBJ2-1	few	CASSRSAGKNNEQFF	TGTGCCAGCAGCCGGTCGGCGGGGAAAAACAATGAGCAGTTCTTC
NA	TRBV7-9	TRBJ1-1	few	CASSPIGRALNTEAFF	TGTGCCAGCAGCCCCATAGGGAGGGCACTCAACACTGAAGCTTTCTTT
NA	TRBV28	TRBJ2-1	many	CASSSGGQFYNEQFF	TGTGCCAGCAGTTCCGGGGGGCAATTCTACAATGAGCAGTTCTTC
NA	TRBV20-1	TRBJ2-5	few	CSARDRSPETQYF	TGCAGTGCTCGAGACAGGAGCCCAGAGACCCAGTACTTC
NA	TRBV5-1	TRBJ2-3	many	CASSLDRAADTQYF	TGCGCCAGCAGCTTGGACAGGGCCGCAGATACGCAGTATTTT
NA	TRBV2	TRBJ2-3	many	CASSETRLSGFTDTQYF	TGTGCCAGCAGTGAAACCCGACTTAGCGGTTTCACAGATACGCAGTATTTT
TRBD2	TRBV9	TRBJ2-3	few	CASSVAGLAGGGDTQYF	TGTGCCAGCAGCGTAGCCGGACTAGCGGGAGGAGGAGATACGCAGTATTTT
TRBD1	TRBV30	TRBJ1-2	few	CASDRGQGGSSTF	TGTGCCTCGGACCGCGGACAGGGGGGTTCATCGACCTTC
NA	TRBV2	TRBJ1-5	many	CASSDGTRSNQPQHF	TGTGCCAGCAGTGACGGGACACGTAGCAATCAGCCCCAGCATTTT
NA	TRBV30	TRBJ1-2	few	CAWMLGTQYGYTF	TGTGCCTGGATGTTAGGGACTCAGTATGGCTACACCTTC
NA	TRBV28	TRBJ2-1	few	CASSLYGTDSTYNEQFF	TGTGCCAGCAGTTTATATGGGACTGACTCCACCTACAATGAGCAGTTCTTC
NA	TRBV3-1	TRBJ1-2	many	CASSLLHGYTF	TGTGCCAGCAGCCTCTTGCATGGCTACACCTTC
NA	TRBV12-3/TRBV12-4	TRBJ2-1	many	CASSFFFRGFYNEQFF	TGTGCCAGCAGTTTCTTTTTCCGGGGCTTCTACAATGAGCAGTTCTTC
NA	TRBV7-8	TRBJ2-3	many	CASSLVAQGGPQQDTQYF	TGTGCCAGCAGCTTAGTCGCACAGGGGGGGCCCCAGCAGGATACGCAGTATTTT
NA	TRBV15	TRBJ2-5	NA	CATSRDPAQIETQYF	TGTGCCACCAGCAGAGATCCGGCCCAAATAGAGACCCAGTACTTC
TRBD2	TRBV20-1	TRBJ2-3	NA	CSARGTSGTDTQYF	TGCAGTGCTAGAGGGACTAGCGGTACAGATACGCAGTATTTT
TRBD1	TRBV3-1	TRBJ1-2	many	CASSQDLGQNYGYTF	TGTGCCAGCAGCCAAGACTTGGGACAGAACTATGGCTACACCTTC
TRBD1	TRBV5-1	TRBJ2-7	many	CASSYRQGYEQYF	TGCGCCAGCAGCTACAGACAGGGGTACGAGCAGTACTTC
NA	TRBV11-2	TRBJ2-3	many	CASSLDTGDRTTDTQYF	TGTGCCAGCAGCTTAGATACGGGAGACAGAACGACAGATACGCAGTATTTT
NA	TRBV6-2/TRBV6-3	TRBJ1-3	few	CASSEAAVGPSGNTIYF	TGTGCCAGCAGTGAAGCCGCAGTAGGGCCCTCTGGAAACACCATATATTTT
TRBD2	TRBV7-9	TRBJ2-5	many	CASSPLAIVETQYF	TGTGCCAGCAGCCCACTAGCGATAGTAGAGACCCAGTACTTC
NA	TRBV6-1	TRBJ2-7	few	CAVHRRGPVYEQYF	TGTGCCGTACATAGGCGGGGACCTGTCTACGAGCAGTACTTC
TRBD2	TRBV24-1	TRBJ2-1	many	CATSDPRRTRANEQFF	TGTGCCACCAGTGATCCTCGCCGGACTAGAGCCAATGAGCAGTTCTTC
NA	TRBV6-5	TRBJ1-5	NA	CASSYSRPGGAGQPQHF	TGTGCCAGCAGTTACTCGAGGCCGGGGGGGGCAGGTCAGCCCCAGCATTTT
TRBD1	TRBV7-8	TRBJ2-3	NA	CASSPSRTGSTDTQYF	TGTGCCAGCAGCCCCTCAAGGACAGGGAGCACAGATACGCAGTATTTT
TRBD1	TRBV19	TRBJ2-5	NA	CASSIGGDRSKETQYF	TGTGCCAGTAGTATAGGCGGGGACAGGTCGAAAGAGACCCAGTACTTC
NA	TRBV6-9	TRBJ2-7	NA	CASSYSPSFYEQYF	TGTGCCAGCAGTTACTCCCCGTCCTTTTACGAGCAGTACTTC